This TCR beta chain was found in a study of T cell repertoires in cytomegalovirus infection. Overall study findings and caveats: Individuals carrying CMV plus the relevant HLA were identified by cumulative frequency of public TCR beta families.

Comments on this clonotype: The antigen is unknown.

CDR1 is KGHDR and CDR2 is SFDVKD in the germline V gene. The CDR3 consists of 14 residues. The germline V and J ends were trimmed by 5 bases and 10 bases, with 14 bases remaining between them. TCRdb processed the reads anew with MiXCR; each CDR3 protein has one entry. Of roughly 570,000 distinct CDR3 sequences in the sample, just under 40% were seen once. This chain joins TRBV24-1 and TRBJ1-6; no firm D call. Sequenced material: cultured PBMCs, taken from culture after CMV antigen stimulation. This clonotype was obtained from a human donor in good health (CMV status not recorded). Some clones in this sample may be carry-over from other donors' samples. The CDR3 coding sequence is TGTGCCACCAGTGTAGCTGGGAAATTATCACCCCTCCACTTT. Translated, it gives CATSVAGKLSPLHF.